The sequence of this T cell receptor (beta chain) was determined in a study of CD8 T cells in ankylosing spondylitis. 5'-RACE, quantitative and with molecular barcodes, yielded the TCR beta libraries. TCRdb recomputed calls from the 5' RACE reads with MiXCR, one row per CDR3 protein. The repertoire has about 250,000 distinct CDR3 sequences, 15% to 20% of them found once; the top ten carry roughly a third. Germline loops: CDR1 MNHEY, CDR2 SVGAGI. V shed 0 bases and J shed 3 bases, with 9 bases lying between them. The CDR3 consists of 15 residues. Regarding the study as a whole: Relatively rare in peripheral blood, disease-linked clones were also CD8+. A TCR beta motif made of several highly homologous variants seemed typical of ankylosing spondylitis blood. Reactive arthritis synovial fluid and blood were previously reported to contain some motif variants.

In its sample, this clonotype was seen a few times. Its antigen is currently unknown. The V call is TRBV6-5, the J call TRBJ2-1, with D perhaps TRBD1 (6 bases). Material for sequencing was blood, either unsorted or a sorted T cell fraction (not recorded which). The origin of this receptor is a male donor with ankylosing spondylitis or in good health (not recorded which). The CDR3 here is CASSYSADSYNEQFF. The CDR3, as DNA: TGTGCCAGCAGTTACTCCGCGGACAGCTACAATGAGCAGTTCTTC.